The present entry profiles one T cell receptor (beta chain) with its context. Its antigen remains unidentified. Sequencing was done on patients that had shown CD8+CD57+ cell expansion by flow cytometry. CDR1 and CDR2 (germline): DFQATT, SNEGSKA (reference sequence). Losses at the gene ends were 5 bases for V and 1 base for J; bases not matched to a gene: 2. The CDR3 is 14 residues long. This record belongs to a study of CD8+CD57+ T cells in acquired aplastic anemia. Study-level information: Average DNA yield from sorted CD4+ and CD8+ cells was approximately 3 ug.

Whole-study results and caveats: Both patients and controls carried the same twenty-nine CD8+ CDR3 sequences.

TCR beta VDJ and CDR3 profiles were obtained from a genomic DNA template. MiXCR, applied by TCRdb to the reads, yields one record per CDR3 protein. This table has around 210,000 distinct CDR3 sequences, 50% to 70% appearing once. This sequence originates from a human donor with aplastic anemia. This chain links TRBV20-1 with TRBJ2-3, with 11 bases that match TRBD2. Sequencing was performed on sorted CD4+, CD8+, or CD8+CD57+ T cells (not recorded which) from PBMCs. CDR3 sequence (DNA): TGCAGTGCTCCGGGACTAGCGGGCACAGATACGCAGTATTTT. Residues: CSAPGLAGTDTQYF.